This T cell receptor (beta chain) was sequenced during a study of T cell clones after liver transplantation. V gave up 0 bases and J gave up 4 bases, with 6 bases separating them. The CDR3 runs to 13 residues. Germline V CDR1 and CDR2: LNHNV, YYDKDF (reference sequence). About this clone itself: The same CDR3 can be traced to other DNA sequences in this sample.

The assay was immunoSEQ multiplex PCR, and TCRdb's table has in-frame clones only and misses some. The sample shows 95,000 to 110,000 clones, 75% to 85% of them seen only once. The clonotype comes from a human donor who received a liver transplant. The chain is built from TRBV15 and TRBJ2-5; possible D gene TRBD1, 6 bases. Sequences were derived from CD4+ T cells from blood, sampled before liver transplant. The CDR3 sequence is CATSRDRGETQYF. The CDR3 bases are TGTGCCACCAGCAGAGACAGGGGAGAGACCCAGTACTTC.